The 25 T cell receptor beta chains below were found in one sample sequenced in a study of cytomegalovirus exposure and HLA in healthy donors. With 60 Vbeta and 13 Jbeta primers, the PCR was carried out. Repertoires were generated with immunoSEQ multiplex PCR, while TCRdb's copy carries only in-frame clones and drops some. Of some 150,000 clones in the sample, roughly 84% were seen once. Input material: PBMCs. The receptors were gathered from a woman in her late teens or twenties in good health and CMV-seronegative.

V is TRBV19 and J is TRBJ1-2, with TRBD1 matching 7 bases. This CDR3 region has 16 residues. Losses at the gene ends were 5 bases for V and 3 bases for J; bases not matched to a gene: 12. Per the germline V gene, CDR1 is LNHDA and CDR2 is SQIVND (reference sequence). CDR3 region: CASSDRTGEVDYGYTF. DNA of the CDR3: TGTGCCAGTAGTGATCGAACAGGGGAGGTTGACTATGGCTACACCTTC.

This sequence joins TRBV27 and TRBJ2-3; D possibly corresponds to TRBD2 (5 bases). CDR3 size: 15 residues. Trimming left V 5 bases short and J 3 bases short, with 15 bases between. The V gene's germline CDR1 is MNHEY and CDR2 SMNVEV (reference sequence). CDR3 nucleotides: TGTGCCAGCAGTACCCCCCCGGGGTCTACAGATACGCAGTATTTT. Its protein product is CASSTPPGSTDTQYF.

V gene TRBV5-6 combines with J gene TRBJ2-7, with TRBD1 matching over 12 bases. The V and J ends lost 4 bases and 6 bases, in that order; junction bases with no gene match: 11. This CDR3 comprises 16 residues. Germline V gene sequence: CDR1 SGHDT, CDR2 YYEEEE. The CDR3 sequence is CASSNWGGQGAGEQYF. CDR3 DNA: TGTGCCAGCAGCAATTGGGGGGGACAGGGGGCCGGCGAGCAGTACTTC. The whole variable domain, remainder taken from reference TRBV5-6 and TRBJ2-7, is DAGVTQSPTHLIKTRGQQVTLRCSPKSGHDTVSWYQQALGQGPQFIFQYYEEEERQRGNFPDRFSGHQFPNYSSELNVNALLLGDSALYLCASSNWGGQGAGEQYFGPGTRLTVT.

The gene calls are TRBV5-1 and TRBJ1-1, with D unclear. Germline V lookup: CDR1 SGHRS, CDR2 YFSETQ. V lost 1 base, J lost 1 base, and 5 bases lay in between. This CDR3 is built from 13 residues. In DNA, the CDR3 is TGCGCCAGCAGCTTGACGGGGAACACTGAAGCTTTCTTT. It encodes CASSLTGNTEAFF. Using reference TRBV5-1 and TRBJ1-1 for the parts outside the CDR3, the full variable domain is KAGVTQTPRYLIKTRGQQVTLSCSPISGHRSVSWYQQTPGQGLQFLFEYFSETQRNKGNFPGRFSGRQFSNSRSEMNVSTLELGDSALYLCASSLTGNTEAFFGQGTRLTVV.

The V and J genes are TRBV27 and TRBJ2-2, with D unclear. CDR3 length: 13 amino acids. Trimming left V 4 bases short and J 4 bases short, with 7 bases between. Germline V gives CDR1 MNHEY, CDR2 SMNVEV (reference sequence). For the CDR3, the DNA is TGTGCCAGCAGTTCAGGAACCACCGGGGAGCTGTTTTTT. It specifies CASSSGTTGELFF.

The chain is built from TRBV7-2 and TRBJ1-6, with D maybe TRBD1 (5 bases). There are 16 residues in the CDR3. Deletions cut 7 bases from V and 7 bases from J, with 20 bases between. Germline CDR1 is SGHTA and CDR2 is FQGNSA. The CDR3 is CASTASGGKTNSPLHF. As DNA, the CDR3 is TGTGCCAGCACCGCGAGTGGGGGGAAAACCAATTCACCCCTCCACTTT.

This clone was recorded only once. The chain combines TRBV28 with TRBJ1-6; unclear D gene. Germline V lookup: CDR1 MDHEN, CDR2 SYDVKM. The V end lost 7 bases, the J end lost 0 bases, and 7 bases lay between the germline ends. This CDR3 contains 14 residues. The chain's CDR3 is CASTKLSYNSPLHF. In nucleotides, the CDR3 is TGTGCCAGCACTAAACTCTCCTATAATTCACCCCTCCACTTT.

The CDR3 loop reads CASSSLTGQETQYF. The CDR3 region has the DNA TGCGCCAGCAGCTCATTGACAGGCCAAGAGACCCAGTACTTC. This chain joins TRBV5-1 and TRBJ2-5; D is possibly TRBD1 (6 bases). The CDR3 extends over 14 amino acids. Germline loops: CDR1 SGHRS, CDR2 YFSETQ. V was trimmed by 3 bases and J by 1 base, leaving 10 bases between them.

The gene calls are TRBV10-3 and TRBJ1-2, with D unresolved. The germline V gene encodes CDR1 ENHRY and CDR2 SYGVKD. This CDR3 contains 13 residues. V shed 8 bases and J shed 0 bases, with 10 bases lying between them. Here the CDR3 reads CAILKLPNYGYTF. CDR3 nucleotides: TGTGCCATCCTCAAGCTGCCTAACTATGGCTACACCTTC.

This clone was observed a handful of times. The chain carries TRBV7-9 and TRBJ1-1, with TRBD1 matching 7 bases. The germline CDR1 and CDR2 sequences are SEHNR and FQNEAQ (reference sequence). After removal of 6 bases from V and 1 base from J, the junction contained 5 bases not matched to a gene. The CDR3 is 14 amino acids. Written as DNA, the CDR3 is TGTGCCAGCAGGTCCGGGACAGAGAACACTGAAGCTTTCTTT. Amino acids: CASRSGTENTEAFF.

The rearrangement uses TRBV5-1 and TRBJ2-1; D might be TRBD2 (7 bases). This CDR3 has 15 residues. The germline CDR1 and CDR2 sequences are SGHRS and YFSETQ. V lost 0 bases and J lost 2, with 9 bases in between. CDR3 sequence reads: CASSLEGGAYNEQFF. The CDR3 DNA reads as TGCGCCAGCAGCTTGGAGGGGGGGGCCTACAATGAGCAGTTCTTC.

J is TRBJ2-5 and V is TRBV5-6, with D possibly TRBD1 on 6 matching bases. The CDR3 runs to 13 residues. The V end lost 0 bases, the J end lost 7 bases, and 10 bases lay between the germline ends. The germline V gene encodes CDR1 SGHDT and CDR2 YYEEEE. CDR3 DNA: TGTGCCAGCAGCTTGGAGGGGGACGGGACCCAGTACTTC. This gives the protein CASSLEGDGTQYF.

The chain carries TRBV2 and TRBJ1-4; D remains ambiguous. Trimming pared 6 bases from V and 8 bases from J, leaving 7 bases between. Germline V gene lookup returns CDR1 SNHLY and CDR2 FYNNEI. The CDR3 totals 11 residues. CDR3 DNA: TGTGCCAGCAGGGCGGGCGAAAAACTGTTTTTT. Its translation is CASRAGEKLFF. Full variable domain (missing parts from reference TRBV2 and TRBJ1-4): EPEVTQTPSHQVTQMGQEVILRCVPISNHLYFYWYRQILGQKVEFLVSFYNNEISEKSEIFDDQFSVERPDGSNFTLKIRSTKLEDSAMYFCASRAGEKLFFGSGTQLSVL.

The rearrangement joins TRBV11-2 to TRBJ2-3; 13 nucleotides match TRBD2. Looked up from germline, CDR1 is SGHAT and CDR2 is FQNNGV. The CDR3 has 18 residues. V dropped 1 base and J dropped 1; count of bases not matched to a gene: 5. The CDR3 coding sequence is TGTGCCAGCAGCTTAGTGCCACTAGCGGGGGGGCGCACAGATACGCAGTATTTT. Protein sequence: CASSLVPLAGGRTDTQYF.

V and J are TRBV28 and TRBJ2-7, with 7 bases that match TRBD1. The germline CDR1 and CDR2 sequences are MDHEN and SYDVKM. V was clipped by 6 bases and J by 7 bases; unmatched bases: 15. The CDR3 length is 15 residues. CDR3 sequence reads: CASRVTGSQGREQYF. CDR3 sequence (DNA): TGTGCCAGCAGGGTGACAGGGTCTCAGGGACGGGAGCAGTACTTC.

The rearrangement links TRBV27 to TRBJ2-7, with TRBD1 matching over 8 bases. The V gene's germline CDR1 is MNHEY and CDR2 SMNVEV (reference sequence). The CDR3 totals 15 residues. V dropped 5 bases and J dropped 9; count of bases not matched to a gene: 15. For the CDR3, the DNA is TGTGCCAGCAGTCCAAGCCGGGACAGGATCCACGGGCAGTACTTC. Translating it yields CASSPSRDRIHGQYF.

This chain uses TRBV5-1 with TRBJ2-3; 7 nucleotides agree with TRBD1. The CDR3 loop spans 16 amino acids. After removal of 3 bases from V and 5 bases from J, the junction contained 12 bases not matched to a gene. Per the germline V gene, CDR1 is SGHRS and CDR2 is YFSETQ. CDR3 region: CASSSPTGKSVDTQYF. CDR3 nucleotide sequence: TGCGCCAGCAGCTCCCCGACAGGGAAATCGGTAGATACGCAGTATTTT.

The chain joins TRBV19 to TRBJ1-2; a weak D match, TRBD1 (6 bases). V dropped 3 bases and J dropped 3 bases, with 14 bases sitting between them. Germline CDR1 is LNHDA and CDR2 is SQIVND (reference sequence). The CDR3 consists of 15 residues. CDR3 nucleotides: TGTGCCAGTAGTATCCCAGGGGAGGGGTACTATGGCTACACCTTC. Protein sequence: CASSIPGEGYYGYTF.

The chain couples TRBV18 to TRBJ2-4; tentatively, D is TRBD1 (6 bases). Deletions cut 3 bases from V and 4 bases from J, with 13 bases between. The CDR3 is 15 amino acids. Germline V gene sequence: CDR1 KGHSH, CDR2 LQKENI. The CDR3 nucleotides are TGTGCCAGCTCACCTCCCGGGACATCAAAAAACATTCAGTACTTC. Translation gives CASSPPGTSKNIQYF.

CDR3 residues: CATSLTGGLLETQYF. CDR3 nucleotide sequence: TGTGCCACCAGCCTGACAGGGGGCTTGTTAGAGACCCAGTACTTC. This chain connects TRBV15 to TRBJ2-5; 10 bases agree with TRBD1. Germline V gene sequence: CDR1 LNHNV, CDR2 YYDKDF (reference sequence). The V gene end was trimmed by 5 bases and the J gene end by 4 bases; junction bases not matched to a gene: 7. The CDR3 loop spans 15 amino acids.

V and J are TRBV12-2 and TRBJ1-2; TRBD1 was called by the table and not checked on the DNA. TRBV12-2 is an annotated pseudogene. CDR3 length: 23 residues. CDR3 DNA sequence: TGTGCAAGTCGCTTAGCCGAAATTAGATCGCAAGGACAGGGGACCCCGCGAGGGTATGGCTACACCTTC. This codes for CASRLAEIRSQGQGTPRGYGYTF.

J is TRBJ2-7 and V is TRBV2, with 11 nucleotides matching TRBD2. The ends lost 8 bases at V and 6 bases at J; junction bases unmatched: 3. The V gene's germline CDR1 is SNHLY and CDR2 FYNNEI. The CDR3 totals 12 residues. The CDR3 sequence: CASWLAGGEQYF. The CDR3 DNA reads as TGTGCCAGCTGGCTAGCGGGAGGCGAGCAGTACTTC.

V usage is TRBV5-1 and J usage is TRBJ2-7, with 8 bases lining up with TRBD1. V shed 0 bases, J shed 6 bases, and the junction held 5 bases outside the gene matches. The germline V gene encodes CDR1 SGHRS and CDR2 YFSETQ. This CDR3 contains 14 residues. CDR3 loop: CASSLGSGQGEQYF. CDR3 bases: TGCGCCAGCAGCTTGGGCTCCGGACAGGGCGAGCAGTACTTC.

The V call is TRBV28, the J call TRBJ2-5; D might be TRBD2 (6 bases). With 3 bases removed from V and 5 bases from J, the gap between germline ends came to 19 bases. The CDR3 runs to 16 residues. CDR1 is MDHEN and CDR2 is SYDVKM in the germline V gene. CDR3 protein: CASSFPPAGLAETQYF. In DNA form, the CDR3 reads TGTGCCAGCAGTTTCCCCCCGGCGGGGTTGGCCGAGACCCAGTACTTC.

This chain links TRBV18 with TRBJ2-5, with D perhaps matching TRBD1 (6 bases). TRBJ2-7 explains the end of the DNA better; the J call may be wrong. Germline assignment: CDR1 KGHSH and CDR2 LQKENI. CDR3 length: 12 residues. The CDR3 sequence: CASSQDSYEQYF. DNA for the CDR3: TGTGCCAGCTCACAGGACAGCTACGAGCAGTACTTC.